This T cell receptor beta chain came from a study of cytotoxic CD8 clonotypes in ibrutinib-treated CLL. Germline lookup yields CDR1 KGHSH and CDR2 LQKENI. The CDR3 consists of 15 residues. The V gene end was trimmed by 6 bases and the J gene end by 4 bases; junction bases not matched to a gene: 5. TCRdb's copy holds only in-frame clones and misses some; the assay was immunoSEQ multiplex PCR. The sample carries about 200,000 clones, roughly 65% recorded once. Here the sequenced sample was PBMCs, taken after 12 months of ibrutinib treatment. The chain couples TRBV18 to TRBJ2-3; 12 bases match TRBD2. This TCR was recovered from a human donor with chronic lymphocytic leukemia. In DNA form, the CDR3 reads TGTGCCAGCTCTCTGACTAGCGGGAGTTCAGATACGCAGTATTTT. It yields the protein CASSLTSGSSDTQYF.